This record concerns one T cell receptor (beta chain) sequence. Its antigen is currently not known. No per-base quality is available; no much larger clone lies one base away. Within the sample, other DNA sequences also encode this same CDR3. Using the deep immunoSEQ assay, TCR CDR3 regions were amplified from genomic DNA by multiplex PCR. Extracted genomic DNA from each cell subset was distributed evenly across all wells of several immunoSEQ 96-well plates, and each plate was treated as a replicate. Each replicate PCR for sorted subsets received approximately 220 ng genomic DNA, equal to tens of thousands of T cell genomes. The purified libraries were quantified using a Qubit 3.0 fluorometer, sized with a Bioanalyzer 2100, and then quantified again using the KAPA Library Quantification kit. A separate single-read 150-cycle Illumina NextSeq 550 flow cell was used to sequence each immunoSEQ 96-well plate. In the paper's pipeline: Because only junctional sequences without quality scores were contained in the immunoSEQ output, filtering matching that applied to full-length reads could not be performed. Sequences were annotated with PyIR, a Python wrapper for IgBLAST v1.9, and V/J genes and CDR3 were assigned using IMGT germline references. Reads were removed for weak V/J assignments (E-value above 1e-6), missing CDR3, stop codons, out-of-frame junctions, or ambiguous translated residues. V3J clonotypes were defined as sequences sharing the same inferred V gene, J gene, and CDR3 amino acid sequence. Percentage overlap between repertoires was calculated by dividing the number of shared unique clonotypes by the size of the smaller repertoire. Repertoire richness was assessed with RTK rarefaction, the Chao1 estimator, and Recon v2.1 estimates of unobserved clonotypes. For all TCRbeta clonotypes obtained by the gDNA method from a few donors, generation probabilities were computed with OLGA. TCRdb's version of the immuneACCESS table is confined to in-frame rearrangements and falls short of the full clone set. An unresolved V gene accounts for under half of the shortfall where checked; the remainder is of unknown origin. The DNA gave D and trimming, while V, J and clone size come from that table. The table for this sample lists around 1.9 million clones; about 92% of them were counted only once. The leading ten clones occupy more than 1.5% of the sample.

This entry belongs to a study of shared clonotypes between healthy human individuals (dated by TCRdb to the early 2020s). The study in broad terms: A couple of women and three men aged 18 to 49 years were included in the cohort. Different laboratories and diverse techniques were used to prepare libraries and sequence TCR repertoires, to increase sequencing depth and limit assay-specific biases. Leukapheresis yielded between about 0.85 and 10 billion PBMCs per donor. The study deeply sequenced blood TCR repertoires of five healthy adults to estimate repertoire size and the extent of clonotype sharing between individuals. Per donor, three plates each were used for CD4 naive and CD4 memory, two for CD8 naive, and one for CD8 memory.

V loses 0 bases of germline sequence and J loses 0 bases, and the interval between the two ends is 12 bases. Reading the germline V gene (reference sequence) gives CDR1 MNHEY and CDR2 SMNVEV. The CDR3, cysteine through phenylalanine, is 16 amino acids long. Only the CDR3 portion is preserved as DNA: 48 bases, with reading frame beginning at the first base. For the CD8 naive samples, CD45RO-negative cells were positively selected for CCR7, yielding a CD45RA+CCR7+ population from which TemRA cells were excluded. The donors were healthy, HIV-negative adults with no recently reported acute infections or vaccinations. Every donor was a Caucasian adult residing in Nashville, Tennessee, USA. Blood was obtained by leukapheresis, after which PBMCs were separated by Ficoll-Histopaque density gradient centrifugation and cryopreserved in liquid nitrogen vapor phase. Analytical flow cytometry was used to check the purity and quantity of each magnetically sorted T cell population. From each sorted fraction, genomic DNA was isolated and quantified by UV absorbance on a Nanodrop 2000c.

Overall study outcomes, separate from this receptor: The small number of donors limited the genetic and exposure-history diversity represented. Even with the large sequencing depth, rarefaction of the sorted-subset datasets indicated that sequencing was incomplete. Across a few donors, around 5% of naive CD4, roughly 3.5% of naive CD8, 2% to 2.5% of memory CD4, and 0.3% to 0.45% of memory CD8 clonotypes were shared. Sampling was limited to blood, and TCR repertoires in tissue likely differ from TCR repertoires in blood. Naive subsets generally had larger estimated clonotype richness than memory subsets did. Compared with non-shared clonotypes, the clonotypes found in all four sorted-subset donors had higher generation probabilities. Pairwise subsampling led to the expectation that sequencing depth would affect the degree of clonotype sharing among donors.

The rearranged segments are TRBV27 and TRBJ2-7; too little of a D gene remains to name it. The receptor comes from a man between 18 and 29 years old in good health. Some clones in this sample may be carry-over from other donors' samples. Sample: naive CD8+ T cells from PBMCs. The cell subset or site label corresponds to: CD45RA+CCR7+. At the DNA level, the sequence is TGTGCCAGCAGTTTATCGATAGGTGAGAGCTCCTACGAGCAGTACTTC. It encodes CASSLSIGESSYEQYF.